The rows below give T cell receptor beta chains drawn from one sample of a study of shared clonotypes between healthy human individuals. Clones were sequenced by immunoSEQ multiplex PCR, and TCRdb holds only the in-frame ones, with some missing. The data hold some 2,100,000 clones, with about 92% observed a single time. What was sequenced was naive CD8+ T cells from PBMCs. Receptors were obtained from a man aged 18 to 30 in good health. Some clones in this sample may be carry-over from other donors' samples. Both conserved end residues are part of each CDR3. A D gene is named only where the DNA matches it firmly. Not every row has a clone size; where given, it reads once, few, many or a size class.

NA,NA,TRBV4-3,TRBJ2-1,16,TGCGCCAGCAGCCAAGATTGGCGTTACGACTACAATGAGCAGTTCTTC,CASSQDWRYDYNEQFF
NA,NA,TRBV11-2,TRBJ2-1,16,TGTGCCAGCAGCTTACTTCCCGGGACAAACTACAATGAGCAGTTCTTC,CASSLLPGTNYNEQFF
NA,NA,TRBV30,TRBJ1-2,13,TGTGCCTGGGGAGAGGGCCTTGACTATGGCTACACCTTC,CAWGEGLDYGYTF
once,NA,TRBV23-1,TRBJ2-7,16,TGCGCCAGCAGTCAAAAAGATTACACAGGGTCCTACGAGCAGTACTTC,CASSQKDYTGSYEQYF
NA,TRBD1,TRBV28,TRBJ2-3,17,TGTGCCAGCAGTCCCCACAAGGGACAGACGACTTTTTATACGCAGTATTTT,CASSPHKGQTTFYTQYF
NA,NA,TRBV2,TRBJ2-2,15,TGTGCCAGCAGTGAAGCGTCTTTTGACACCGGGGAGCTGTTTTTT,CASSEASFDTGELFF
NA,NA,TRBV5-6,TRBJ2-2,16,TGTGCCAGCAGCTTGTCGCCCCAGGGTTACACCGGGGAGCTGTTTTTT,CASSLSPQGYTGELFF
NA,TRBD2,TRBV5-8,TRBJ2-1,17,TGTGCCAGCAGCGGAATTACCGGGACTAGCGGCTACAATGAGCAGTTCTTC,CASSGITGTSGYNEQFF
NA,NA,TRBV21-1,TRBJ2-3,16,TGTGCCAGCAGCAATCGTGGGAATGGGGGCACAGATACGCAGTATTTT,CASSNRGNGGTDTQYF
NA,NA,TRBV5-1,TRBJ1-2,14,TGCGCCAGCAGCTGGACGTCCGTAAGCAATGGCTACACCTTC,CASSWTSVSNGYTF
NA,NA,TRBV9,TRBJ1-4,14,TGTGCCAGCGCCCCATGGGACACCAGAGAAAAACTGTTTTTT,CASAPWDTREKLFF
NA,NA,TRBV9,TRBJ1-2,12,TGTGCCAGCAGCGCGGGAGAATATGGCTACACCTTC,CASSAGEYGYTF
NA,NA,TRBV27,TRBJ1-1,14,TGTGCCAGCAGTTTTCGGTCTTCGCCCGATGAAGCTTTCTTT,CASSFRSSPDEAFF